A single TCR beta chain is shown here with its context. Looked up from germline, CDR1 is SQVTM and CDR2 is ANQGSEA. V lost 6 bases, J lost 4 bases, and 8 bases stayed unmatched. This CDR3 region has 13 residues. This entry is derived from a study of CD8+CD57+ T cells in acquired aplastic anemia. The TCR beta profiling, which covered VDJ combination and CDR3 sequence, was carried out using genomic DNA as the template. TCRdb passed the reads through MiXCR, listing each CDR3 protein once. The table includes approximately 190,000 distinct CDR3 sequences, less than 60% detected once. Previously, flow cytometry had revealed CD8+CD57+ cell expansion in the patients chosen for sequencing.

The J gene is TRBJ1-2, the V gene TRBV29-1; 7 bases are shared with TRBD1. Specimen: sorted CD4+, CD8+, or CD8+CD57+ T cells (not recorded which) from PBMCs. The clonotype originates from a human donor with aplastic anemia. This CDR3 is CSVGDSFTYGYTF. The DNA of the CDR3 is TGCAGCGTGGGGGACAGTTTTACCTATGGCTACACCTTC.